This T cell receptor (beta chain) was captured in a study of blood T cells in healthy people across ages (dated by TCRdb to about 2015). A note on the overall study: In model experiments, roughly one uniquely barcoded TCR beta cDNA molecule per two T cells was captured by template switching. The study measured age-related changes in TCR beta repertoire diversity using deep sequencing normalized with unique cDNA molecular identifiers. Four age groups were formed from the donors: young (average roughly 15 years), middle-aged (just under 40), aged (roughly 56) and long-lived (82). Donors of different ages were randomly distributed across sequencing lanes to avoid experimental bias. Using the same blood draw, the study looked at two additional independent replicas of 1 million unique cDNA reads for two donors, one aged 18 to 29 and the other aged 80 or older. Points the paper makes about the study in general: Estimates of total diversity based on one million sequenced T cells were considered lower bounds and underestimates. Compared with the aged group, more naive CD4+ T cells, fewer expanded clones and increased TCR diversity were shown by the long-lived group, suggesting age selection. Because donor CMV infection status was unknown, age-related changes in expanded clonotypes were potentially confounded. The percentage of naive T cells measured by flow cytometry correlated strongly with observed TCR beta diversity. As age increased, observed TCR beta diversity per million T cells dropped in a roughly linear way, and a significant reduction was already evident by age 40. Bulk unsorted PBMC profiling prevented conclusive comparison of naive and antigen-experienced compartments.

Libraries were constructed by 5' RACE. The sequencer listed for this sample is Illumina HiSeq 2500. A second PCR of roughly 7 to 11 cycles was run with a J-beta primer mix and a sample-barcoded 5' primer. A unique molecular identifier was introduced onto each TCR beta cDNA molecule by a template-switch 5' adaptor carrying 12 random nucleotides. Each sample yielded at least 3 million CDR3-containing paired-end reads. First-strand cDNA synthesis was performed from all RNA using the Mint cDNA synthesis kit, with priming by a TRBC-specific oligonucleotide. All cDNA was treated with uracil-DNA glycosylase and then went through a first 18-cycle PCR with the universal primers M1SS and BC2_uni_R. In the original analysis: Normalization of each sample was performed by random selection of 1 million high-quality reads, each carrying a distinct molecular identifier. Reads sharing molecular identifiers were discarded rather than binned into consensus sequences. MiTCR, with a Q25 quality threshold and the strictest error-elimination algorithm, was used for CDR3 identification, clonotype clustering and error correction. Lower-bound total TCR beta diversity was estimated with a nonparametric unseen species model using Euler transformation. TCRdb cleaned the public reads at Q25 with fastp, built clones with MiXCR and kept in-frame beta chains. Duplicate CDR3 protein sequences are folded into a single record with the most common DNA and genes. Here the V and J calls rest on TCRdb's processing, not on the authors' analysis. Here the sample has 700,000 or so distinct CDR3 sequences; 22% occur a single time. The ten largest account for about 20% of the sample.

Only a few counts were recorded for this clonotype. Its antigen remains unidentified. With a much larger clone just one base away, this may be a read error. CDR3 length: 17 amino acids, cysteine to phenylalanine. CDR3 DNA only is kept here, 51 bases in frame from base 1. From the germline V gene, CDR1 is SGHTA and CDR2 is FQGNSA. Systemically healthy Caucasian individuals from Russia, approximately 39 in total and aged roughly 6 to 100 years, were included as donors. Around 10 milliliters of peripheral blood were drawn from each donor into EDTA-treated Vacutainer tubes. PBMCs were isolated by Ficoll-Paque density-gradient centrifugation, with at least 7 million obtained per sample. Total RNA was extracted from PBMCs with Trizol reagent, with at least 5 micrograms obtained per sample. For every donor, flow cytometry on a PBMC aliquot measured the percentage of naive CD45RAhigh/CD27high T cells.

Sequencing was carried out using blood. The sequence came from a man aged 65 to 85 in good health. Recombination joined TRBV7-2 with TRBJ2-1, and TRBD2 aligns with 16 junction nucleotides. The CDR3: CVSSSTSGLAGGNEQFF. The DNA sequence is TGTGTCAGCAGCTCCACCTCGGGACTAGCGGGGGGGAATGAGCAGTTCTTC.